The clone carrying this TCR beta chain was counted only a few times. Antigen specificity is unknown. This entry belongs to a study of CD8 T cells in ankylosing spondylitis. Study results and caveats: Several of the motif variants were reported before in synovial fluid and blood from reactive arthritis. Researchers reportedly found disease-linked clones significantly enriched in matched ankylosing spondylitis synovial fluid. What appeared characteristic of ankylosing spondylitis blood was a TCR beta motif of eight or nine highly homologous variants.

In germline, CDR1 is SGDLS, CDR2 YYNGEE. The CDR3 spans 15 residues. V lost 3 bases and J lost 8; bases outside the gene matches: 13. From the 5' RACE reads, TCRdb called clonotypes with MiXCR, one entry per CDR3 protein. This sample has a few hundred thousand distinct CDR3 sequences, with 8% found just once. The receptor's source is a male donor with ankylosing spondylitis. The chain employs TRBV9 and TRBJ1-2; 7 nucleotides match TRBD1. The sample comprised blood, either unsorted or a sorted T cell fraction (not recorded which). The CDR3 sequence is CASSATATGLRGYTF. The CDR3 region has the DNA TGTGCCAGCAGCGCCACCGCGACAGGGTTGAGGGGCTACACCTTC. The whole variable domain, filled in from reference TRBV9 and TRBJ1-2, reads DSGVTQTPKHLITATGQRVTLRCSPRSGDLSVYWYQQSLDQGLQFLIQYYNGEERAKGNILERFSAQQFPDLHSELNLSSLELGDSALYFCASSATATGLRGYTFGSGTRLTVV.